Sequencing of this TCR beta chain was carried out in a study of T cells in Graves' hyperthyroidism and ophthalmopathy. The source material, RNA transcripts, was used to amplify TCR beta CDR3 regions. Primed by the HTBI set, a first-round RT-PCR was run on the TCR CDR3. MiXCR, applied by TCRdb to the multiplex PCR reads, yields one record per CDR3 protein. This sample carries fewer than 450,000 distinct CDR3 sequences, approximately 18% of them seen once, and the ten largest clones take approximately 30%. Trimming cost V 8 bases and J 1 base, with 17 bases left between them. The CDR3 is 15 amino acids. Germline-derived CDR1 and CDR2 are MNHNS and SASEGT.

The chain employs TRBV6-1 and TRBJ1-1; the D gene is possibly TRBD1 (5 bases). Sequenced input: blood. This clonotype originated in a woman aged 25-40 years with Graves' hyperthyroidism that later progressed to Graves' ophthalmopathy. CDR3 region: CASRMGLGPNTEAFF. CDR3 nucleotides: TGTGCCAGCCGGATGGGTCTGGGGCCGAACACTGAAGCTTTCTTT.